These 26 T cell receptor beta chains were all obtained from the same sample, sequenced in a study of blood T cell repertoires in COVID-19. Clones were sequenced by immunoSEQ multiplex PCR, and TCRdb holds only the in-frame ones, with some missing. Altogether some 220,000 clones are present, roughly 80% being singletons, with the ten largest covering around 2%. Sequencing used peripheral blood. Source of these receptors: a woman aged 55-75 years with acute or convalescent COVID-19.

Comments on this clone: An end of the junction differs from the germline gene, which may be a read error. V gene TRBV20-1 combines with J gene TRBJ1-1, with 7 nucleotides matching TRBD1. CDR3 length equals 10 residues. Germline V gives CDR1 DFQATT, CDR2 SNEGSKA (reference sequence). The CDR3 region is CSALGQLPAF. The DNA for the CDR3 is TGCAGTGCCCTGGGACAGTTGCCCGCCTTT.

This rearrangement joins TRBV5-1 to TRBJ2-3, with a possible D match to TRBD1 (6 bases). CDR1 and CDR2 (germline): SGHRS, YFSETQ. This CDR3 is built from 14 residues. Trimming shortened V by 2 bases and J by 2 bases, and 9 bases separated the two germline ends. The CDR3: CASSLQGPTDTQYF. In nucleotides, the CDR3 is TGCGCCAGCAGCTTACAGGGTCCCACAGATACGCAGTATTTT.

The rearrangement links TRBV7-8 to TRBJ1-6, with D unclear. V was cut by 5 bases and J by 0 bases, with 17 bases left in between. The CDR3 extends over 18 amino acids. CDR1 is SGHVS, CDR2 FQNEAQ, per germline. CDR3 sequence: CASSPGRSRSSYNSPLHF. The CDR3 DNA follows: TGTGCCAGCAGCCCCGGTAGGAGTAGGAGCTCCTATAATTCACCCCTCCACTTT.

The chain has TRBV5-1 and TRBJ2-1, with 12 bases lining up with TRBD2. This CDR3 has 18 amino acids. J lost 6 bases, V lost 0 bases, and 10 bases had no gene match. CDR1 is SGHRS, CDR2 YFSETQ, per germline. The CDR3 DNA reads as TGCGCCAGCAGCTTGGCCCTAGCGGGGGGGCCGAGTTTCAATGAGCAGTTCTTC. Its translation: CASSLALAGGPSFNEQFF.

This chain connects TRBV11-2 to TRBJ2-2; D possibly corresponds to TRBD1 (5 bases). The germline V and J ends were trimmed by 3 bases and 4 bases, with 15 bases remaining between them. Germline V gene data show CDR1 as SGHAT and CDR2 as FQNNGV. The CDR3 spans 16 residues. The CDR3 reads CASSLDRLGPTGELFF. The CDR3 DNA follows: TGTGCCAGCAGCTTGGATAGATTGGGGCCCACCGGGGAGCTGTTTTTT.

CDR3 sequence reads: CASSGTGTEKLFF. The CDR3 bases are TGTGCCAGCAGTGGGACAGGGACTGAAAAACTGTTTTTT. This chain uses TRBV2 with TRBJ1-4; the match to TRBD1 covers 8 bases. Germline trimming cut 4 bases from V and 7 bases from J; bases unmatched to any gene: 2. Germline V gene data show CDR1 as SNHLY and CDR2 as FYNNEI. The CDR3 is made up of 13 amino acids.

The chain has TRBV5-1 and TRBJ1-5, with TRBD1 as a possible D gene (5 bases). V dropped 0 bases and J dropped 6 bases, with 13 bases sitting between them. CDR3 length: 15 amino acids. The germline V gene encodes CDR1 SGHRS and CDR2 YFSETQ. The CDR3 spells CASSLEAGKGQPQHF. The CDR3 DNA is TGCGCCAGCAGCTTGGAGGCAGGGAAAGGTCAGCCCCAGCATTTT.

This rearrangement joins TRBV19 to TRBJ1-6; 8 nucleotides match TRBD1. Germline V gene lookup returns CDR1 LNHDA and CDR2 SQIVND (reference sequence). Unmatched junction bases numbered 10, after V lost 8 bases and J lost 10 bases. CDR3 length: 14 residues. CDR3 nucleotides: TGTGCCAGTTCAGGCTCAGGGGGCCAGTCACCCCTCCACTTT. It yields the protein CASSGSGGQSPLHF.

CDR3 loop: CAMGTGASPGNTIYF. CDR3 nucleotides: TGTGCCATGGGGACAGGGGCATCCCCGGGAAACACCATATATTTT. V usage is TRBV10-3 and J usage is TRBJ1-3, with 10 bases matching TRBD1. Trimming took 9 bases from V and 4 from J; bases not matched to a gene: 9. The CDR3 length is 15 residues. CDR1 is ENHRY, CDR2 SYGVKD, per germline.

This clone was recorded a few times. The genes are TRBV5-4 and TRBJ2-1, with a possible D match to TRBD1 (5 bases). This CDR3 contains 16 residues. CDR1 and CDR2 (germline): SGHNT, YYREEE (reference sequence). The germline V and J ends were trimmed by 3 bases and 5 bases, with 18 bases remaining between them. CDR3 in DNA: TGTGCCAGCAGCTGGGGTGTCGTAGCAGGGAACAATGAGCAGTTCTTC. It codes for CASSWGVVAGNNEQFF. Using reference TRBV5-4 and TRBJ2-1 for the parts outside the CDR3, the full variable domain is ETGVTQSPTHLIKTRGQQVTLRCSSQSGHNTVSWYQQALGQGPQFIFQYYREEENGRGNFPPRFSGLQFPNYSSELNVNALELDDSALYLCASSWGVVAGNNEQFFGPGTRLTVL.

V is TRBV11-2 and J is TRBJ2-5, with a possible D match to TRBD2 (6 bases). V lost 5 bases and J lost 1, with 17 bases in between. The CDR3 runs to 16 residues. Germline V gene lookup returns CDR1 SGHAT and CDR2 FQNNGV. The CDR3 region has the DNA TGTGCCAGCAGCCCCAGAGGCGGACTAACCCAAGAGACCCAGTACTTC. Protein: CASSPRGGLTQETQYF.

Comment on this clone: This CDR3 is also generated by other DNA sequences in the sample. The chain links TRBV5-1 to TRBJ2-3, with TRBD2 identical over 16 bases. CDR1 and CDR2 (germline): SGHRS, YFSETQ. CDR3 length: 17 amino acids. The V gene end was trimmed by 0 bases and the J gene end by 6 bases; junction bases not matched to a gene: 4. Here the CDR3 reads CASSLAGTSGGADTQYF. CDR3 sequence (DNA): TGCGCCAGCAGCTTGGCCGGGACTAGCGGGGGGGCCGATACGCAGTATTTT.

The rearrangement joins TRBV4-3 to TRBJ1-6, with TRBD1 as a possible D gene (6 bases). The CDR3 covers 15 residues. V lost 2 bases and J 7 bases, leaving 12 bases between the germline ends. Germline CDR1 is LGHNA and CDR2 is YSLEER. The CDR3, as DNA: TGCGCCAGCAGCCAATTTTACAGGGAAAATTCACCCCTCCACTTT. Residues: CASSQFYRENSPLHF.

The V call is TRBV2, the J call TRBJ2-4; D unresolved. V shed 5 bases and J shed 12 bases, with 20 bases lying between them. Germline-derived CDR1 and CDR2 are SNHLY and FYNNEI. The CDR3 length is 14 residues. The DNA for the CDR3 is TGTGCCAGCAGTTCAAATGAAAAAAACACTAATCAGTACTTC. It specifies CASSSNEKNTNQYF. Full variable domain (missing parts from reference TRBV2 and TRBJ2-4): EPEVTQTPSHQVTQMGQEVILRCVPISNHLYFYWYRQILGQKVEFLVSFYNNEISEKSEIFDDQFSVERPDGSNFTLKIRSTKLEDSAMYFCASSSNEKNTNQYFGAGTRLSVL.

This chain links TRBV5-1 with TRBJ2-7; TRBD1 matches 8 bases. The V gene's germline CDR1 is SGHRS and CDR2 YFSETQ. Losses at the gene ends were 3 bases for V and 3 bases for J; bases not matched to a gene: 5. The CDR3 has 14 residues. CDR3 bases: TGCGCCAGCAGCTGGGGACAGGCCCTCTACGAGCAGTACTTC. Translated, it gives CASSWGQALYEQYF.

This clone was detected a few times. V usage is TRBV5-6 and J usage is TRBJ1-2; 8 nucleotides match TRBD1. CDR1 is SGHDT, CDR2 YYEEEE, per germline. J gave up 8 bases and V 3 bases, and 3 bases lay outside the gene matches. The CDR3 length is 12 residues. The DNA of the CDR3 is TGTGCCAGCAGCTGGGACAGGCGGGGCTACACCTTC. This gives the protein CASSWDRRGYTF.

This clone appeared once. The V call is TRBV29-1, the J call TRBJ1-2; TRBD1 agrees at 8 bases. V shed 6 bases, J shed 4 bases, and the junction held 4 bases outside the gene matches. Germline V gene data show CDR1 as SQVTM and CDR2 as ANQGSEA. CDR3 length equals 12 residues. The DNA for the CDR3 is TGCAGCGTGGCCGGGACAGGCTATGGCTACACCTTC. It encodes CSVAGTGYGYTF.

The V gene is TRBV6-5, the J gene TRBJ2-7; D might be TRBD1 (5 bases). The CDR3 covers 12 residues. V was shortened by 9 bases and J by 3 bases, with 12 bases between the two germline ends. Germline V gene data show CDR1 as MNHEY and CDR2 as SVGAGI. As DNA, the CDR3 is TGTGCCAGTGGACACCCTGACTACGAGCAGTACTTC. It is translated as CASGHPDYEQYF.

V usage is TRBV4-3 and J usage is TRBJ1-3; tentative D call: TRBD1 (6 bases). Germline assignment: CDR1 LGHNA and CDR2 YSLEER. The CDR3 has 16 amino acids. V was clipped by 4 bases and J by 1 base, with 14 bases between them. The CDR3 sequence: CASSRLAGVSGNTIYF. CDR3 bases: TGCGCCAGCAGCCGGCTCGCAGGGGTTTCTGGAAACACCATATATTTT.

The rearrangement links TRBV5-1 to TRBJ2-3; TRBD2 aligns across 14 bases. CDR1 and CDR2 (germline): SGHRS, YFSETQ. The J segment lost 7 bases and the V segment lost 0 bases, leaving 7 bases of the junction unmatched. The CDR3 is made up of 17 amino acids. In DNA, the CDR3 is TGCGCCAGCAGCTTGGCCCCGGGACTAGCGGGGGCATATACGCAGTATTTT. This gives the protein CASSLAPGLAGAYTQYF.

This clone was recorded once. The chain combines TRBV5-6 with TRBJ1-1; TRBD1 agrees at 7 bases. This CDR3 contains 12 residues. Germline V gives CDR1 SGHDT, CDR2 YYEEEE. Trimming cost V 4 bases and J 9 bases; bases outside gene matches: 6. The CDR3 region is CASSPGTAKAFF. CDR3 coding DNA: TGTGCCAGCAGCCCCGGGACAGCAAAAGCTTTCTTT.

The CDR3 reads CASSPRTGGTGAEAFF. The CDR3 bases are TGCGCCAGCAGCCCCCGGACAGGGGGAACGGGCGCTGAAGCTTTCTTT. This sequence joins TRBV5-1 and TRBJ1-1; TRBD1 aligns across 10 bases. Germline V gives CDR1 SGHRS, CDR2 YFSETQ. The CDR3 sequence is 16 residues long. V lost 4 bases, J lost 6 bases, and 12 bases stayed unmatched.

The chain combines TRBV5-4 with TRBJ2-7; no definite D call. Germline V gene sequence: CDR1 SGHNT, CDR2 YYREEE (reference sequence). The CDR3 spans 13 residues. The V and J ends lost 2 bases and 2 bases respectively, with 8 bases between them. In nucleotides, the CDR3 is TGTGCCAGCAGCTTTGGCCAGGCCTACGAGCAGTACTTC. Translating gives CASSFGQAYEQYF.

The chain joins TRBV7-9 to TRBJ1-2, with D unclear. V dropped 2 bases and J dropped 5 bases, with 6 bases sitting between them. The CDR3 is 12 residues long. CDR1 and CDR2 from the germline V gene are SEHNR and FQNEAQ (reference sequence). Here the CDR3 reads CASSLNTYGYTF. In nucleotides, the CDR3 is TGTGCCAGCAGCTTAAACACGTATGGCTACACCTTC. The entire variable domain, with the rest obtained from reference TRBV7-9 and TRBJ1-2, is as follows: DTGVSQNPRHKITKRGQNVTFRCDPISEHNRLYWYRQTLGQGPEFLTYFQNEAQLEKSRLLSDRFSAERPKGSFSTLEIQRTEQGDSAMYLCASSLNTYGYTFGSGTRLTVV.

The chain joins TRBV6-1 to TRBJ1-2, with TRBD1 as a possible D gene (5 bases). Germline loops: CDR1 MNHNS, CDR2 SASEGT. This CDR3 region has 14 residues. Trimming stripped 2 bases from V and 6 bases from J, with 13 bases between. CDR3 in DNA: TGTGCCAGCAGTGAATGGGCGGGAGGGGATGGCTACACCTTC. Translated, it gives CASSEWAGGDGYTF.

The chain recombines TRBV6-1 with TRBJ2-7, with 11 bases matching TRBD2. CDR3 length equals 16 residues. Germline V gives CDR1 MNHNS, CDR2 SASEGT. Trimming removed 1 base from V and 0 bases from J; junction bases left unmatched: 2. The CDR3 DNA reads as TGTGCCAGCAGTGAAGGACTAGCGGGGCTCTCCTACGAGCAGTACTTC. Protein: CASSEGLAGLSYEQYF.